These 21 T cell receptor beta chains share one sample of origin, sequenced in a study of blood T cell repertoires in COVID-19. Method: immunoSEQ multiplex PCR; TCRdb's copy keeps in-frame clones and lacks some. In the table there are 200,000 to 250,000 clones, approximately 82% of which are singletons. The sequenced sample consisted of peripheral blood. All receptors derive from a woman aged 18-29 years with acute or convalescent COVID-19.

This chain links TRBV19 with TRBJ2-1; 7 bases map to TRBD2. The CDR3 consists of 16 residues. CDR1 and CDR2 (germline): LNHDA, SQIVND (reference sequence). Trimming took 5 bases from V and 2 from J; bases not matched to a gene: 9. The CDR3 region has the DNA TGTGCCAGTAGTGCCTATGCGGGAGTTGCCTACAATGAGCAGTTCTTC. Its protein product is CASSAYAGVAYNEQFF.

This rearrangement joins TRBV7-9 to TRBJ1-5; 7 bases agree with TRBD1. The CDR3 consists of 14 residues. CDR1 is SEHNR, CDR2 FQNEAQ, per germline (reference sequence). The ends lost 5 bases at V and 6 bases at J; junction bases unmatched: 7. The CDR3 region has the DNA TGTGCCAGCAGCCAGGGGGGCAGGGCTCAGCCCCAGCATTTT. Protein product: CASSQGGRAQPQHF.

The chain joins TRBV7-9 to TRBJ2-2; TRBD1 agrees at 9 bases. Germline CDR1 SEHNR, CDR2 FQNEAQ (reference sequence). This CDR3 is 16 amino acids long. Trimming at V came to 0 bases and at J to 3 bases, leaving 2 bases not matched to a gene. CDR3 loop: CASSLADRGDTGELFF. CDR3 DNA: TGTGCCAGCAGCTTAGCGGACAGGGGCGACACCGGGGAGCTGTTTTTT.

The V and J genes are TRBV5-1 and TRBJ2-1; 11 nucleotides match TRBD2. V shed 3 bases, J shed 7 bases, and the junction held 6 bases outside the gene matches. Germline V CDR1 and CDR2: SGHRS, YFSETQ. There are 15 residues in the CDR3. In DNA form, the CDR3 reads TGCGCCAGCAGCTCCACTAGCGGGAGTTGGAATGAGCAGTTCTTC. Translated, it gives CASSSTSGSWNEQFF.

This sequence joins TRBV5-1 and TRBJ1-1, with D perhaps TRBD1 (6 bases). The germline V and J ends were trimmed by 5 bases and 5 bases, with 13 bases remaining between them. Germline CDR1 SGHRS, CDR2 YFSETQ. The CDR3 consists of 13 residues. The DNA for the CDR3 is TGCGCCAGCAGATCGGGGGGCGAGACTGAAGCTTTCTTT. It yields the protein CASRSGGETEAFF.

This clone was picked up a small number of times. The V call is TRBV27, the J call TRBJ2-7; a possible D gene is TRBD2 (6 bases). V was shortened by 6 bases and J by 6 bases, with 18 bases between the two germline ends. Germline V gives CDR1 MNHEY, CDR2 SMNVEV (reference sequence). This CDR3 has 14 amino acids. The CDR3 coding sequence is TGTGCCAGCAGGGGACCGGGACTCGCGTCCGAGCAGTACTTC. Its translation: CASRGPGLASEQYF.

This clone was seen repeatedly, ten times or more. The chain links TRBV6-2 or TRBV6-3 to TRBJ1-2; a possible D gene is TRBD1 (6 bases). The CDR3 loop spans 13 amino acids. Trimming removed 3 bases at V and 3 bases at J, with 8 bases between. In germline, CDR1 is MNHEY, CDR2 SVGEGT. The CDR3: CASSYRQDYGYTF. The CDR3 DNA follows: TGTGCCAGCAGTTATCGACAGGACTATGGCTACACCTTC.

The rearrangement joins TRBV5-4 to TRBJ2-2; maybe TRBD1 (6 bases). The CDR3 runs 16 residues. V lost 4 bases, J lost 1 base, and 14 bases lay in between. Germline assignment: CDR1 SGHNT and CDR2 YYREEE (reference sequence). CDR3 DNA: TGTGCCAGCAGCACCATCAGGGGTGTGAACACCGGGGAGCTGTTTTTT. It codes for CASSTIRGVNTGELFF. Based on the CDR3 plus reference TRBV5-4 and TRBJ2-2, the full variable domain is ETGVTQSPTHLIKTRGQQVTLRCSSQSGHNTVSWYQQALGQGPQFIFQYYREEENGRGNFPPRFSGLQFPNYSSELNVNALELDDSALYLCASSTIRGVNTGELFFGEGSRLTVL.

The CDR3 nucleotides read TGTGCCAGCAGCGTTTGGGGAGTGGGAGCTTTCTTT. This translates into CASSVWGVGAFF. The chain uses TRBV6-2 or TRBV6-3 and TRBJ1-1; D ambiguous. The CDR3 runs to 12 residues. Germline V gene data show CDR1 as MNHEY and CDR2 as SVGEGT. Deletions cut 6 bases from V and 10 bases from J, with 15 bases between.

This chain joins TRBV5-1 and TRBJ2-7, with 13 bases aligning to TRBD2. Germline assignment: CDR1 SGHRS and CDR2 YFSETQ. The CDR3 runs to 14 residues. The J segment lost 9 bases and the V segment lost 4 bases, leaving 7 bases of the junction unmatched. CDR3 bases: TGCGCCAGCAGCCAAGGACTAGCGGGAGCTCTGCAGTACTTC. Protein: CASSQGLAGALQYF.

J is TRBJ1-1 and V is TRBV30; D gene unclear. Germline CDR1 reads GTSNPN; CDR2 reads SVGIG (reference sequence). This CDR3 is built from 15 residues. The V end was cut by 0 bases, the J end by 10 bases, with 21 bases between. The CDR3 bases are TGTGCCTGGAGTGTCCCTCTGGGAGCGAAACTCGGAGCTTTCTTT. The encoded protein is CAWSVPLGAKLGAFF.

J is TRBJ1-5 and V is TRBV28, with 8 bases lining up with TRBD1. Germline V CDR1 and CDR2: MDHEN, SYDVKM. This CDR3 comprises 17 residues. V dropped 3 bases and J dropped 0; count of bases not matched to a gene: 7. CDR3 sequence (DNA): TGTGCCAGCAGTTTGTCCAGGGGGCTTAATAGCAATCAGCCCCAGCATTTT. Its translation is CASSLSRGLNSNQPQHF.

The rearrangement uses TRBV28 and TRBJ2-5; tentative D call: TRBD2 (6 bases). The ends were cut back, 7 bases at V and 4 bases at J, with 16 bases in the middle. Germline CDR1 reads MDHEN; CDR2 reads SYDVKM. CDR3 length: 14 residues. In DNA form, the CDR3 reads TGTGCCAGCATCGAGAACGGGGGTCGAGAGACCCAGTACTTC. Residues: CASIENGGRETQYF. Supplemented by reference TRBV28 and TRBJ2-5, the full variable domain reads DVKVTQSSRYLVKRTGEKVFLECVQDMDHENMFWYRQDPGLGLRLIYFSYDVKMKEKGDIPEGYSVSREKKERFSLILESASTNQTSMYLCASIENGGRETQYFGPGTRLLVL.

This clone was counted between two and nine times. The chain joins TRBV5-4 to TRBJ2-7; no definite D call. Germline-derived CDR1 and CDR2 are SGHNT and YYREEE (reference sequence). The CDR3 totals 15 residues. V was pared by 0 bases and J by 3 bases, with 13 bases between. CDR3 bases: TGTGCCAGCAGCTTGGGCCTTCCAGCGAACTACGAGCAGTACTTC. This gives the protein CASSLGLPANYEQYF.

The J gene is TRBJ1-5, the V gene TRBV30; 8 bases align to TRBD1. Unmatched junction bases numbered 8, after V lost 3 bases and J lost 1 base. Germline-derived CDR1 and CDR2 are GTSNPN and SVGIG (reference sequence). This CDR3 is 16 amino acids long. CDR3 sequence: CAWRPGGAISNQPQHF. The CDR3 nucleotides read TGTGCCTGGAGGCCAGGGGGCGCAATCAGCAATCAGCCCCAGCATTTT. Full variable domain (missing parts from reference TRBV30 and TRBJ1-5): SQTIHQWPATLVQPVGSPLSLECTVEGTSNPNLYWYRQAAGRGLQLLFYSVGIGQISSEVPQNLSASRPQDRQFILSSKKLLLSDSGFYLCAWRPGGAISNQPQHFGDGTRLSIL.

J is TRBJ2-6 and V is TRBV3-1 (or the pseudogene TRBV3-2), with D unclear. This CDR3 spans 15 amino acids. With 8 bases removed from V and 4 bases from J, the gap between germline ends came to 15 bases. CDR1 LGHDT and CDR2 YNNKEL come from the germline V gene (reference sequence). The CDR3 protein is CASGRYFEGANVLTF. The CDR3 nucleotides read TGTGCCAGCGGCCGATATTTTGAGGGGGCCAACGTCCTGACTTTC.

The sample holds one count of this clone. The chain couples TRBV23-1 to TRBJ2-5, with 9 bases identical to TRBD1. TRBV23-1 belongs to the ORF category, with a function that is uncertain. With V trimmed by 6 bases and J by 6 bases, 8 bases remained unmatched. The length of the CDR3 is 14 residues. The CDR3 is CASRGPDRGKTQYF. The CDR3 coding sequence is TGCGCCAGCAGAGGACCGGACAGGGGAAAGACCCAGTACTTC.

Many counts were recorded for this clone. This rearrangement joins TRBV6-4 to TRBJ2-2; D is uncertain. CDR3 length equals 13 residues. The V and J ends lost 4 bases and 0 bases respectively, with 3 bases between them. Germline CDR1 MRHNA, CDR2 SNTAGT. The CDR3 here is CASSAANTGELFF. CDR3 nucleotides: TGTGCCAGCAGTGCAGCGAACACCGGGGAGCTGTTTTTT.

The rearrangement joins TRBV7-2 to TRBJ2-7; TRBD2 is a possible D gene (6 bases). Germline lookup yields CDR1 SGHTA and CDR2 FQGNSA. V dropped 5 bases and J dropped 6 bases, with 14 bases sitting between them. This CDR3 is built from 13 residues. CDR3 nucleotides: TGTGCCAGCAGCCGTACTCAAGCGGGCGAGCAGTACTTC. This sequence encodes CASSRTQAGEQYF.

Concerning this clone itself: At the DNA level, this CDR3 is encoded by other sequences in the same sample as well. The CDR3 DNA reads TGTGCCAGCAGCTCCCAACCTCTTGGAGCGGGACGGGAGACCCAGTACTTC. The encoded protein is CASSSQPLGAGRETQYF. The chain uses TRBV11-2 and TRBJ2-5; TRBD2 matches at 7 bases. Germline V gene sequence: CDR1 SGHAT, CDR2 FQNNGV. Trimming at V came to 4 bases and at J to 5 bases, leaving 16 bases not matched to a gene. The CDR3 totals 17 residues.

This clone was seen a few times. The genes are TRBV19 and TRBJ2-3, with 15 nucleotides matching TRBD2. This CDR3 has 18 residues. Germline V CDR1 and CDR2: LNHDA, SQIVND (reference sequence). Trimming at V came to 3 bases and at J to 3 bases, leaving 7 bases not matched to a gene. The CDR3 loop is CASSIGLAGGPVTDTQYF. The CDR3 coding sequence is TGTGCCAGTAGTATTGGACTAGCGGGAGGGCCTGTGACAGATACGCAGTATTTT.